This T cell receptor beta chain comes out of a study of blood T cells in healthy people across ages. Using a J-beta primer mix together with a sample-barcoded 5' primer, a second PCR was run for about 6 to 11 cycles. One entry per CDR3 protein results from TCRdb running MiXCR on the 5' RACE reads. The table includes about 290,000 distinct CDR3 sequences, around 29% detected once. Germline CDR1 is MNHEY and CDR2 is SVGEGT. There are 15 residues in the CDR3. The source of this sequence is a woman in her sixties or seventies in good health. Input material: blood. V gene TRBV6-2 or TRBV6-3 combines with J gene TRBJ2-5; 12 bases agree with TRBD1. The end of the DNA is better explained by TRBJ2-1, so the J call may be wrong. The CDR3 loop is CASSSPGQGAHEQFF. For the CDR3, the DNA is TGTGCCAGCAGTTCTCCGGGACAGGGGGCGCATGAGCAGTTCTTC.